The text below deals with one TCR beta chain. The antigen is undetermined. CTLA-4 blockade with ipilimumab, together with focal radiation, was given to patients with chemo-refractory metastatic non-small-cell lung cancer. The data were taken from a study of radiotherapy plus CTLA-4 blockade in lung cancer. Study-wide context: Objective responses were seen in 18% of patients, disease control in approximately 30%.

Whole-study results and caveats: The authors reported that early blood T cell clone dynamics, with interferon-beta, best predicted response. TCR clones of tumor origin grew in blood after radiotherapy plus ipilimumab.

The CDR3 totals 16 residues. Germline values: CDR1 SGHVS, CDR2 FQNEAQ. V gave up 2 bases and J gave up 0 bases; unmatched junction bases: 4. TCRdb's table, derived via immunoSEQ multiplex PCR, lists solely in-frame clones and lacks some. The data show tens of thousands of clones, around 76% seen once. The sample here was peripheral blood, taken from a patient treated with radiotherapy plus ipilimumab. The sequence derives from a human donor with non-small cell lung cancer who had a partial response to radiotherapy plus ipilimumab. Some clones in this sample may be carry-over from other donors' samples. The gene calls are TRBV7-8 and TRBJ1-5, with 7 bases lining up with TRBD1. This CDR3 is CASSLRTGYSNQPQHF. The CDR3 bases are TGTGCCAGCAGCTTAAGGACAGGATATAGCAATCAGCCCCAGCATTTT. Combining the CDR3 with reference TRBV7-8 and TRBJ1-5 gives the whole variable domain GAGVSQSPRYKVAKRGQDVALRCDPISGHVSLFWYQQALGQGPEFLTYFQNEAQLDKSGLPSDRFFAERPEGSVSTLKIQRTQQEDSAVYLCASSLRTGYSNQPQHFGDGTRLSIL.